A single sample gave rise to the 20 T cell receptor beta chains below, sequenced in a study of beta chain features in type 1 diabetes. Notes on the study in general: Moderate yet significant TCRB CDR3 shortening was seen in Type 1 diabetes patients in all four CD4+ subsets.

The antigens for these receptors are not known. The authors reverse transcribed all of the isolated RNA, so sequencing captured expressed TCRB transcripts. Profiling relied on immunoSEQ multiplex PCR, and the TCRdb table lists in-frame clones only, not all of them. The sample consists of some 640,000 clones, about 14% of them appearing once. The sample was naive CD4+ T cells from blood. Every receptor here comes from a man between 18 and 35 years old with type 1 diabetes.

The rearrangement links TRBV27 to TRBJ1-2, with 10 bases lining up with TRBD1. Germline trimming cut 4 bases from V and 1 base from J; bases unmatched to any gene: 6. The germline CDR1 and CDR2 sequences are MNHEY and SMNVEV (reference sequence). The length of the CDR3 is 16 residues. Here the CDR3 DNA reads TGTGCCAGCAGTTCCCGACAGGGGGCAGATAACTATGGCTACACCTTC. Encoded protein: CASSSRQGADNYGYTF.

This clone has only a few counts. V and J are TRBV4-2 and TRBJ2-2; weak D call: TRBD2 (6 bases). Trimming stripped 0 bases from V and 1 base from J, with 15 bases between. The CDR3 contains 18 residues. Germline V gives CDR1 LGHNA, CDR2 YNFKEQ. CDR3 in DNA: TGTGCCAGCAGCCAAGATCCCTTAGCGGTCCTGAACACCGGGGAGCTGTTTTTT. Translating it yields CASSQDPLAVLNTGELFF.

The V call is TRBV7-2, the J call TRBJ2-3; D gene uncertain. Between the trimmed V and J ends, which lost 1 base and 6 bases, there was a span of 11 bases. The germline CDR1 and CDR2 sequences are SGHTA and FQGNSA. The CDR3 runs to 14 residues. CDR3 nucleotides: TGTGCCAGCAGCTTAGTTGGGGTCGGGGATACGCAGTATTTT. This codes for CASSLVGVGDTQYF.

The CDR3 region has the DNA TGTGCCTGGATTATTAGAGGAAACACCATATATTTT. Translation gives CAWIIRGNTIYF. V usage is TRBV30 and J usage is TRBJ1-3; D gene uncertain. The CDR3 covers 12 residues. Germline V gene data show CDR1 as GTSNPN and CDR2 as SVGIG (reference sequence). V lost 4 bases and J lost 4, with 8 bases in between.

The rearrangement joins TRBV30 to TRBJ2-7; 7 nucleotides line up with TRBD1. The CDR3 has 17 residues. CDR1 GTSNPN and CDR2 SVGIG come from the germline V gene (reference sequence). V lost 2 bases, J lost 6 bases, and 19 bases stayed unmatched. The CDR3 DNA is TGTGCCTGGAGTCATGGGCGGTCACAGGGGTTCCTCGGCGAGCAGTACTTC. Translation: CAWSHGRSQGFLGEQYF.

This clone was detected a few times. The chain recombines TRBV19 with TRBJ2-1; D is perhaps TRBD1 (5 bases). V shed 7 bases and J shed 2 bases, with 12 bases lying between them. This CDR3 is built from 14 residues. Germline V lookup: CDR1 LNHDA, CDR2 SQIVND (reference sequence). The CDR3 coding sequence is TGTGCCAGTACTTTCAGGGTTACCTACAATGAGCAGTTCTTC. Residues: CASTFRVTYNEQFF. The whole variable domain, remainder taken from reference TRBV19 and TRBJ2-1, is DGGITQSPKYLFRKEGQNVTLSCEQNLNHDAMYWYRQDPGQGLRLIYYSQIVNDFQKGDIAEGYSVSREKKESFPLTVTSAQKNPTAFYLCASTFRVTYNEQFFGPGTRLTVL.

This clone was counted a few times. The chain couples TRBV5-8 to TRBJ2-1; the match to TRBD1 covers 8 bases. The CDR3 loop spans 19 amino acids. V dropped 6 bases and J dropped 4; count of bases not matched to a gene: 21. CDR1 is SGHTS, CDR2 YDEGEE, per germline. This chain's CDR3 is CASMGNSDREPGGYNEQFF. DNA of the CDR3: TGTGCCAGCATGGGGAATTCGGACAGGGAACCTGGGGGGTACAATGAGCAGTTCTTC. The variable domain in full, with the rest retrieved from reference TRBV5-8 and TRBJ2-1, is EAGVTQSPTHLIKTRGQQATLRCSPISGHTSVYWYQQALGLGLQFLLWYDEGEERNRGNFPPRFSGRQFPNYSSELNVNALELEDSALYLCASMGNSDREPGGYNEQFFGPGTRLTVL.

This clone occurred a few times. The rearrangement links TRBV7-2 to TRBJ1-1, with 8 bases that match TRBD1. CDR3 length: 15 residues. Looked up from germline, CDR1 is SGHTA and CDR2 is FQGNSA. Germline trimming cut 4 bases from V and 4 bases from J; bases unmatched to any gene: 8. The CDR3 loop is CASSSPGGGITEAFF. The CDR3 region has the DNA TGTGCCAGCAGCTCCCCAGGGGGCGGAATCACTGAAGCTTTCTTT.

J is TRBJ1-5 and V is TRBV6-5; TRBD1 might be the D (6 bases). Germline CDR1 reads MNHEY; CDR2 reads SVGAGI. The CDR3 extends over 14 amino acids. Trimming cost V 6 bases and J 3 bases, with 12 bases left between them. The CDR3 loop reads CASSPRGDNQPQHF. CDR3 nucleotides: TGTGCCAGCAGCCCCAGGGGCGACAATCAGCCCCAGCATTTT.

This clone was seen a handful of times. The chain joins TRBV30 to TRBJ1-1; D remains unclear. The ends were cut back, 4 bases at V and 1 base at J, with 13 bases in the middle. Looked up from germline, CDR1 is GTSNPN and CDR2 is SVGIG (reference sequence). This CDR3 spans 14 amino acids. CDR3 nucleotides: TGTGCCTGGAAAACCAAACAAACGAACACTGAAGCTTTCTTT. Its protein product is CAWKTKQTNTEAFF.

V usage is TRBV30 and J usage is TRBJ2-7, with TRBD1 identical over 7 bases. Looked up from germline, CDR1 is GTSNPN and CDR2 is SVGIG (reference sequence). V was clipped by 1 base and J by 6 bases; unmatched bases: 9. The CDR3 is 14 residues long. DNA for the CDR3: TGTGCCTGGAGTGAAATGACAGGGTACGGCGAGCAGTACTTC. Its protein is CAWSEMTGYGEQYF.

The chain joins TRBV13 to TRBJ2-7; D gene ambiguous. The CDR3 has 11 amino acids. Germline V CDR1 and CDR2: PRHDT, FYEKMQ (reference sequence). V dropped 5 bases and J dropped 5 bases, with 7 bases sitting between them. The CDR3 spells CASSRSHEQYF. The CDR3 coding sequence is TGTGCCAGCAGCCGATCCCACGAGCAGTACTTC.

The J gene is TRBJ2-1, the V gene TRBV30; D is perhaps TRBD2 (5 bases). V lost 0 bases to trimming and J lost 10 bases, with 25 bases between them. The CDR3 is 17 residues long. Germline CDR1 GTSNPN, CDR2 SVGIG (reference sequence). CDR3 amino acids: CAWSVGRETPPRGEQFF. The CDR3 DNA sequence: TGTGCCTGGAGTGTCGGTAGAGAGACCCCGCCGAGAGGGGAGCAGTTCTTC.

This chain joins TRBV18 and TRBJ2-1; D unclear. The CDR3 runs 12 residues. Between the trimmed V and J ends, which lost 6 bases and 6 bases, there was a span of 9 bases. CDR1 is KGHSH, CDR2 LQKENI, per germline. Here the CDR3 reads CASSRGSNEQFF. The DNA for the CDR3 is TGTGCCAGCTCGCGTGGATCCAATGAGCAGTTCTTC.

J is TRBJ2-7 and V is TRBV7-2; D might be TRBD1 (5 bases). The CDR3 loop spans 13 amino acids. The germline CDR1 and CDR2 sequences are SGHTA and FQGNSA. The V end was cut by 5 bases, the J end by 7 bases, with 15 bases between. The CDR3 protein is CASSPGHLGEQYF. The CDR3 DNA reads as TGTGCCAGCAGCCCTGGACACCTTGGGGAGCAGTACTTC.

This sequence joins TRBV30 and TRBJ1-1; weak D call: TRBD1 (6 bases). The germline CDR1 and CDR2 sequences are GTSNPN and SVGIG (reference sequence). Trimming shortened V by 0 bases and J by 10 bases, and 12 bases separated the two germline ends. The CDR3 is made up of 12 amino acids. The CDR3 loop is CAWSVSRGIAFF. Written as DNA, the CDR3 is TGTGCCTGGAGTGTTAGTAGGGGGATAGCTTTCTTT.

The table lists this clone with a few counts. V is TRBV6-5 and J is TRBJ2-2; D is unresolved. The CDR3 has 15 residues. Trimming removed 6 bases from V and 0 bases from J, with 11 bases in between. Germline CDR1 is MNHEY and CDR2 is SVGAGI. CDR3 in DNA: TGTGCCAGCAGCCGACCCTCAACGAACACCGGGGAGCTGTTTTTT. Its translation: CASSRPSTNTGELFF.

The chain has TRBV11-1 and TRBJ2-3; D is unresolved. Between the trimmed V and J ends, which lost 2 bases and 5 bases, there was a span of 8 bases. CDR1 is SGHAT, CDR2 FQDESV, per germline (reference sequence). This CDR3 comprises 13 residues. The chain's CDR3 is CASSLSPQDTQYF. CDR3 sequence (DNA): TGTGCCAGCAGCTTATCTCCCCAAGATACGCAGTATTTT. Full variable domain (missing parts from reference TRBV11-1 and TRBJ2-3): EAEVAQSPRYKITEKSQAVAFWCDPISGHATLYWYRQILGQGPELLVQFQDESVVDDSQLPKDRFSAERLKGVDSTLKIQPAELGDSAMYLCASSLSPQDTQYFGPGTRLTVL.

This clone has more than one count but fewer than ten. The chain joins TRBV5-1 to TRBJ1-4, with D possibly being TRBD1 (6 bases). CDR3 size: 14 residues. Germline CDR1 and CDR2: SGHRS and YFSETQ. V gave up 1 base and J gave up 6 bases, with 10 bases separating them. Written as DNA, the CDR3 is TGCGCCAGCAGCTTGACCAGACAGGATGAAAAACTGTTTTTT. Protein: CASSLTRQDEKLFF. Full variable domain (rest looked up from reference TRBV5-1 and TRBJ1-4): KAGVTQTPRYLIKTRGQQVTLSCSPISGHRSVSWYQQTPGQGLQFLFEYFSETQRNKGNFPGRFSGRQFSNSRSEMNVSTLELGDSALYLCASSLTRQDEKLFFGSGTQLSVL.

This clone was observed a handful of times. This chain connects TRBV6-5 to TRBJ1-2, with 7 bases identical to TRBD1. Germline assignment: CDR1 MNHEY and CDR2 SVGAGI. J gave up 3 bases and V 0 bases, and 4 bases lay outside the gene matches. The CDR3 has 15 amino acids. The DNA for the CDR3 is TGTGCCAGCAGTTACTCGTACACAGGGGACTATGGCTACACCTTC. Translated: CASSYSYTGDYGYTF.